The 5 T cell receptor beta chains in this list originate from one sample, sequenced in a study of blood T cell repertoires in COVID-19. Assay: immunoSEQ multiplex PCR; the TCRdb copy retains only in-frame clones and omits some. The repertoire includes about 200,000 clones, 80% to 85% of them detected once, and around 25% sits in the top ten. Sequencing used peripheral blood. The receptors shown here come from a man aged 40-55 years with acute or convalescent COVID-19.

The rearrangement links TRBV7-6 to TRBJ2-5, with a possible D match to TRBD1 (5 bases). Germline loops: CDR1 SGHVS, CDR2 FNYEAQ. Trimming removed 5 bases from V and 5 bases from J, with 15 bases in between. The CDR3 sequence is 14 residues long. CDR3 nucleotides: TGTGCCAGCAGCCCGACAGTCTTCTGGGAGACCCAGTACTTC. It encodes CASSPTVFWETQYF.

J is TRBJ2-1 and V is TRBV9, with D possibly being TRBD2 (7 bases). The V end lost 0 bases, the J end lost 8 bases, and 18 bases lay between the germline ends. Looked up from germline, CDR1 is SGDLS and CDR2 is YYNGEE. CDR3 size: 16 residues. As DNA, the CDR3 is TGTGCCAGCAGCGTAGCCTCGAGCGGAGGGGGGGATGAGCAGTTCTTC. Its translation: CASSVASSGGGDEQFF.

The CDR3 DNA follows: TGTGCCAGCGGCGGGGGGCCAGGTCCAGGTCTTCAGCCCCAGCATTTT. This sequence encodes CASGGGPGPGLQPQHF. This sequence joins TRBV2 and TRBJ1-5; perhaps TRBD1 as D (6 bases). Germline CDR1 and CDR2: SNHLY and FYNNEI. The V end lost 8 bases, the J end lost 6 bases, and 23 bases lay between the germline ends. The CDR3 runs to 16 residues.

The CDR3 DNA is TGTGCCAGCAGACTGGGACAGGGGGCTGAGACCCAGTACTTC. As protein: CASRLGQGAETQYF. This chain uses TRBV2 with TRBJ2-5; 12 bases line up with TRBD1. The CDR3 loop spans 14 amino acids. Losses at the gene ends were 6 bases for V and 5 bases for J; bases not matched to a gene: 4. Germline CDR1 and CDR2: SNHLY and FYNNEI.

In DNA form, the CDR3 reads TGTGCCAGCAGCCTCCACCCGGCAGGGCCCTACGAGCAGTACTTC. It is translated as CASSLHPAGPYEQYF. V usage is TRBV4-2 and J usage is TRBJ2-7; D is perhaps TRBD1 (5 bases). Germline loops: CDR1 LGHNA, CDR2 YNFKEQ. Trimming pared 4 bases from V and 2 bases from J, leaving 15 bases between. The CDR3 loop spans 15 amino acids.